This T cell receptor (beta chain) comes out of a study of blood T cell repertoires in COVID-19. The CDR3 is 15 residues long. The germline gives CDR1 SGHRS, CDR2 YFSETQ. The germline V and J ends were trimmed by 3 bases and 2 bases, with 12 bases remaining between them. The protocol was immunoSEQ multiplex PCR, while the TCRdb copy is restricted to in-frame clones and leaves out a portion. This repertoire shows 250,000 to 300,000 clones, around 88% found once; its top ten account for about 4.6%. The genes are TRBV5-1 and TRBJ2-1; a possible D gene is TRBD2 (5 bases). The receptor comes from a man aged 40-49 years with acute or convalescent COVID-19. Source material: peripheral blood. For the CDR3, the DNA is TGCGCCAGCAGCTATGAGGGTGGCCCCTACAATGAGCAGTTCTTC. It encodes CASSYEGGPYNEQFF.